This T cell receptor (beta chain) was found in a study of control samples from healthy donors and cancer patients. The CDR3 is 18 residues long. CDR1 is MGHRA, CDR2 YSYEKL, per germline. Trimming at V came to 4 bases and at J to 3 bases, leaving 17 bases not matched to a gene. Only in-frame clones appear in the TCRdb table, and some are missing; sequencing was by immunoSEQ multiplex PCR. The sample carries approximately 58,000 clones, approximately 89% recorded once. The receptor comes from an older woman with lung cancer. The chain has TRBV4-1 and TRBJ1-1, with 7 bases identical to TRBD1. The specimen was PBMCs. CDR3 coding DNA: TGCGCCAGCAGCCTCCTCCCGGGACAGACGACTACCTACACTGAAGCTTTCTTT. This sequence encodes CASSLLPGQTTTYTEAFF.